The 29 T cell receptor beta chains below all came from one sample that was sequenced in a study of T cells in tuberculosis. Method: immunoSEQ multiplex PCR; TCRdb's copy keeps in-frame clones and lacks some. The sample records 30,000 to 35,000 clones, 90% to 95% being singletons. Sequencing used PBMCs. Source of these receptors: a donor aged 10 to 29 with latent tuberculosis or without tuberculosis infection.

DNA of the CDR3: TGTGCCAGCAGCCCTTTTGACAGGGTTGGGGGCTACACCTTC. It specifies CASSPFDRVGGYTF. The rearrangement uses TRBV5-6 and TRBJ1-2; TRBD1 matches at 7 bases. Unmatched junction bases numbered 11, after V lost 4 bases and J lost 8 bases. The length of the CDR3 is 14 residues. The germline CDR1 and CDR2 sequences are SGHDT and YYEEEE.

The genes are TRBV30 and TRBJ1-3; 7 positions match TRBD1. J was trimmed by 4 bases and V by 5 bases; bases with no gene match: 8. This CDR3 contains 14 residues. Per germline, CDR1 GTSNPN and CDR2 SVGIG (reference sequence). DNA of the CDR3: TGTGCCTGGTCGACAGGGAGGTGGGGAAACACCATATATTTT. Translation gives CAWSTGRWGNTIYF. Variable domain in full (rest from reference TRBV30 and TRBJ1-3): SQTIHQWPATLVQPVGSPLSLECTVEGTSNPNLYWYRQAAGRGLQLLFYSVGIGQISSEVPQNLSASRPQDRQFILSSKKLLLSDSGFYLCAWSTGRWGNTIYFGEGSWLTVV.

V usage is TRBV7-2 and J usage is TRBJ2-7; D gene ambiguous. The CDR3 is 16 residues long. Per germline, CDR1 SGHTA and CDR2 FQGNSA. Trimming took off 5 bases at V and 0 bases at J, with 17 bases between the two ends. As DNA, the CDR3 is TGTGCCAGCAGCCAAAATGGCGGTTGGAGCTCCTACGAGCAGTACTTC. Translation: CASSQNGGWSSYEQYF. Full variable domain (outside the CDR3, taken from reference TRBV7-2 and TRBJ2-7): GAGVSQSPSNKVTEKGKDVELRCDPISGHTALYWYRQSLGQGLEFLIYFQGNSAPDKSGLPSDRFSAERTGGSVSTLTIQRTQQEDSAVYLCASSQNGGWSSYEQYFGPGTRLTVT.

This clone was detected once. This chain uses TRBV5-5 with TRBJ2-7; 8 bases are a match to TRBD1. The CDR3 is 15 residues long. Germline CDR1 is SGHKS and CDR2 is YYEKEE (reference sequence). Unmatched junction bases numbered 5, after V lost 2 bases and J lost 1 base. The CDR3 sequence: CASSFTGGRSYEQYF. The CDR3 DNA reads TGTGCCAGCAGCTTCACAGGGGGTAGATCCTACGAGCAGTACTTC.

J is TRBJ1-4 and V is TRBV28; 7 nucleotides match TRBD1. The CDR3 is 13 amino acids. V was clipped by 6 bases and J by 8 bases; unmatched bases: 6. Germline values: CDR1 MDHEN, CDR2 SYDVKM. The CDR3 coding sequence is TGTGCCAGCAGCAAGGGGGCAGAGGAAAAACTGTTTTTT. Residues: CASSKGAEEKLFF.

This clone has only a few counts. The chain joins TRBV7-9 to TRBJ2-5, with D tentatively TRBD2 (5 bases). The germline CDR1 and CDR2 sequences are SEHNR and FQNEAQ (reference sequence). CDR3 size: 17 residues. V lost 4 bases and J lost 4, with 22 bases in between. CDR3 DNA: TGTGCCAGCAGCTACCCAAGGCTAGCCCCCAAGGGAGAGACCCAGTACTTC. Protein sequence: CASSYPRLAPKGETQYF.

As DNA, the CDR3 is TGTGCCAGCAGTTTATATTTCTTGGGGCAGGTGGGCGGGGAGCTGTTTTTT. Its translation: CASSLYFLGQVGGELFF. The chain employs TRBV28 and TRBJ2-2; a possible D gene is TRBD1 (5 bases). Trimming stripped 1 base from V and 7 bases from J, with 19 bases between. CDR1 is MDHEN and CDR2 is SYDVKM in the germline V gene. The CDR3 is 17 residues long.

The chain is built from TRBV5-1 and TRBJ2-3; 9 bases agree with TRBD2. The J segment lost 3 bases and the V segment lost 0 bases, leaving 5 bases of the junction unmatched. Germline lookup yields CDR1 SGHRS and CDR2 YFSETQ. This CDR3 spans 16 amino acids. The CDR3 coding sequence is TGCGCCAGCAGCTTGGTTAGCGGGGGTAGTACAGATACGCAGTATTTT. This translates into CASSLVSGGSTDTQYF.

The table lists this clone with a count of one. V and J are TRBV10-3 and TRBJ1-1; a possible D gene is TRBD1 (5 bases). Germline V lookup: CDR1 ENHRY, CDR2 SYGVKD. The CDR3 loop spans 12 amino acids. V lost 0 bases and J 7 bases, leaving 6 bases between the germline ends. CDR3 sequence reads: CAISESGGEAFF. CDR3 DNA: TGTGCCATCAGTGAGTCGGGGGGTGAAGCTTTCTTT.

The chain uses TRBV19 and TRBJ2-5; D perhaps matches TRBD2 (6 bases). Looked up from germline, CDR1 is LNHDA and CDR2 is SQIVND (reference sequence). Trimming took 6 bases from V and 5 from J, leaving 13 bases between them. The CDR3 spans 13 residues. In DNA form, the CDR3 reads TGTGCCAGTAGGACGGGGGAAGAGGAGACCCAGTACTTC. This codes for CASRTGEEETQYF.

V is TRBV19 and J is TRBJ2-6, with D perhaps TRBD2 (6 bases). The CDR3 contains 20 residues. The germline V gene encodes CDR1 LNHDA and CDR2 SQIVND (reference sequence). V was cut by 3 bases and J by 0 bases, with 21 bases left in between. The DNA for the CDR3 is TGTGCCAGTAGTATGTCACCCCTTGGAGCGGGCCGCTCTGGGGCCAACGTCCTGACTTTC. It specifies CASSMSPLGAGRSGANVLTF.

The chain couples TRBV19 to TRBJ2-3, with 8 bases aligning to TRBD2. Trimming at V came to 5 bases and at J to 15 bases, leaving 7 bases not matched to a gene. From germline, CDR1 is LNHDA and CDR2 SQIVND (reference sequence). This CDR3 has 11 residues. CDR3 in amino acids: CASSPGLGFYF. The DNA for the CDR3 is TGTGCCAGTAGTCCGGGACTAGGCTTCTATTTT.

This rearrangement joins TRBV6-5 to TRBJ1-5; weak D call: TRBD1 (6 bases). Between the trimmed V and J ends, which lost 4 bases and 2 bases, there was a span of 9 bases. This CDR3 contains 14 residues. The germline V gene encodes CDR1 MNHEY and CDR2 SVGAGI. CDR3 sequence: CASSSGDGNQPQHF. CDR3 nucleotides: TGTGCCAGCAGTTCAGGGGATGGCAATCAGCCCCAGCATTTT.

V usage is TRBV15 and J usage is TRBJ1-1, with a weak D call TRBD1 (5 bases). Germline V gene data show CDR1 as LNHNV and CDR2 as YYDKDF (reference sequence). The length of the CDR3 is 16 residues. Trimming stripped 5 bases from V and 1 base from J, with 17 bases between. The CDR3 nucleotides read TGTGCCACCAGCCCCGAGGAGGGGACGGGGAACACTGAAGCTTTCTTT. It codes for CATSPEEGTGNTEAFF.

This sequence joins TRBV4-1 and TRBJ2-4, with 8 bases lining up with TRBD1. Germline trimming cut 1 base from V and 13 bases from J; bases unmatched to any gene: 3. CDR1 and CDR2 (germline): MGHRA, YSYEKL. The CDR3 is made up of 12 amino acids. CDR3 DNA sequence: TGCGCCAGCAGCCAAGGGACAGGGAGGCAGTACTTC. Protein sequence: CASSQGTGRQYF.

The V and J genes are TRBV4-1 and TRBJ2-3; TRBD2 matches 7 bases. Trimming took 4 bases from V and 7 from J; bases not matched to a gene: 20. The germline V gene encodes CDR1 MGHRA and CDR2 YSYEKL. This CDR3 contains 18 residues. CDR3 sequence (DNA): TGCGCCAGCAGCCCCCTCCTGGGGGGGAGAGGGATTGTAAATACGCAGTATTTT. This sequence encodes CASSPLLGGRGIVNTQYF.

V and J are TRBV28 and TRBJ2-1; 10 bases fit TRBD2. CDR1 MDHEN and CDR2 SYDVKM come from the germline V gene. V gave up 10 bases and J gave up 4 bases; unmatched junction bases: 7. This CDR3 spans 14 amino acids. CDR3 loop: CAIAPSGSYNEQFF. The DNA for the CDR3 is TGTGCCATTGCCCCTAGCGGGAGTTACAATGAGCAGTTCTTC.

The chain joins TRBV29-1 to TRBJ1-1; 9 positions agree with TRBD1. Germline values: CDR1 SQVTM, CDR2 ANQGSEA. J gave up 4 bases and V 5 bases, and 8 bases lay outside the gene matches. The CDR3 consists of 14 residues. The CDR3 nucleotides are TGCAGCGTTAAACAGGGGGCACTACTCACTGAAGCTTTCTTT. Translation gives CSVKQGALLTEAFF.

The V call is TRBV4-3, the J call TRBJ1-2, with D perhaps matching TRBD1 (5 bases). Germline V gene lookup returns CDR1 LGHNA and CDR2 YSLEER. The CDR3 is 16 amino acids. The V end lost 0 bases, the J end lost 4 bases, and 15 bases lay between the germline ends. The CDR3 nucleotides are TGCGCCAGCAGCCAAGATCTGCGGGGGGGTAGCTATGGCTACACCTTC. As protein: CASSQDLRGGSYGYTF.

CDR3 sequence (DNA): TGCGCCACTCCGCCGGGGGAGCAGTACTTC. Translating it yields CATPPGEQYF. This chain connects TRBV5-1 to TRBJ2-7; the D gene is possibly TRBD2 (5 bases). Trimming cost V 9 bases and J 7 bases, with 11 bases left between them. Looked up from germline, CDR1 is SGHRS and CDR2 is YFSETQ. There are 10 residues in the CDR3. The full variable domain, its missing parts supplied by reference TRBV5-1 and TRBJ2-7, is KAGVTQTPRYLIKTRGQQVTLSCSPISGHRSVSWYQQTPGQGLQFLFEYFSETQRNKGNFPGRFSGRQFSNSRSEMNVSTLELGDSALYLCATPPGEQYFGPGTRLTVT.

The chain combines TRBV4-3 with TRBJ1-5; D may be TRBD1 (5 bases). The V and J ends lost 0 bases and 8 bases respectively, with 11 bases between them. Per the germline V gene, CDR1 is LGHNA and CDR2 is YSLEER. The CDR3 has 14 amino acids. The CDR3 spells CASSQDFSREPQHF. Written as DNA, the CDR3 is TGCGCCAGCAGCCAAGATTTTTCCAGGGAGCCCCAGCATTTT.

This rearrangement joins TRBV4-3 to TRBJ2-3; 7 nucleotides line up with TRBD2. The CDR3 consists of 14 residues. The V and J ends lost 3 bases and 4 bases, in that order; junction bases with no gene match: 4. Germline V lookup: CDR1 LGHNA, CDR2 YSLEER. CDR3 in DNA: TGCGCCAGCAGCCAGGGACTAACCGCAGATACGCAGTATTTT. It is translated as CASSQGLTADTQYF.

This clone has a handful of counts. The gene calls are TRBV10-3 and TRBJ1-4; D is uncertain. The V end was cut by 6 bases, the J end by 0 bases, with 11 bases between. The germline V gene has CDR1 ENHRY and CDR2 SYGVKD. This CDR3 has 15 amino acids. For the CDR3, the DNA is TGTGCCATCAGCCCCCAGGTGGCAACTAATGAAAAACTGTTTTTT. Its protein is CAISPQVATNEKLFF.

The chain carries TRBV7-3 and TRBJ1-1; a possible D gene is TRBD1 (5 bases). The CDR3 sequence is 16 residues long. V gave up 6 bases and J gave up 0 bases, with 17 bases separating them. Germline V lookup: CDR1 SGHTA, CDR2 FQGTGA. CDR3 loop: CASSQIFGRVNTEAFF. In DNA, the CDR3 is TGTGCCAGCAGTCAAATCTTTGGCAGGGTGAACACTGAAGCTTTCTTT. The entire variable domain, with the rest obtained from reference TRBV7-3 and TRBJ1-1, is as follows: GAGVSQTPSNKVTEKGKYVELRCDPISGHTALYWYRQSLGQGPEFLIYFQGTGAADDSGLPNDRFFAVRPEGSVSTLKIQRTERGDSAVYLCASSQIFGRVNTEAFFGQGTRLTVV.

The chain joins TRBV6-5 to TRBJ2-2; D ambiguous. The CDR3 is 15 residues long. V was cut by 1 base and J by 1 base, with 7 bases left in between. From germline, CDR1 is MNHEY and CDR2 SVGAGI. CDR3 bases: TGTGCCAGCAGTTACTGGAGCATGAACACCGGGGAGCTGTTTTTT. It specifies CASSYWSMNTGELFF.

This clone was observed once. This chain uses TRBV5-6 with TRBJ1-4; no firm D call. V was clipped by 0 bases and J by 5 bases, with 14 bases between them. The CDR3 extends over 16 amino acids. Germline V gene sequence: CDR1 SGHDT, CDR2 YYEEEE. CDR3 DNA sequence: TGTGCCAGCAGCTTGGCGTCAACTTGGGAGAATGAAAAACTGTTTTTT. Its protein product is CASSLASTWENEKLFF.

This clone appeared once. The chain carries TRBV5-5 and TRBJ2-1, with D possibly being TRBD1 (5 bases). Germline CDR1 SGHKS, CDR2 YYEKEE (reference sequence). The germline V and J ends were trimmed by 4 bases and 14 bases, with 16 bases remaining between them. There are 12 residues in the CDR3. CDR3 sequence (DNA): TGTGCCAGCAGCATTACAGGCGGATCTGAGTTCTTC. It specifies CASSITGGSEFF. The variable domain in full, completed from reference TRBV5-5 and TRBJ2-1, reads DAGVTQSPTHLIKTRGQQVTLRCSPISGHKSVSWYQQVLGQGPQFIFQYYEKEERGRGNFPDRFSARQFPNYSSELNVNALLLGDSALYLCASSITGGSEFFGPGTRLTVL.

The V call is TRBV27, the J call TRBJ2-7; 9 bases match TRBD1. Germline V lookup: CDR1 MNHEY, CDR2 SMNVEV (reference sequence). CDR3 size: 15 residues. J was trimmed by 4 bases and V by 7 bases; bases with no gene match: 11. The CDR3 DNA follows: TGTGCCAGCAAGTTACGCCGGGACAGGGTTTACGAGCAGTACTTC. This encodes CASKLRRDRVYEQYF.

The CDR3 DNA follows: TGTGCCAGCAGCTTACAGGGGGCCCTTGAAGCTTTCTTT. Residues: CASSLQGALEAFF. V gene TRBV7-9 combines with J gene TRBJ1-1; TRBD1 matches 8 bases. CDR3 length equals 13 residues. Losses at the gene ends were 2 bases for V and 7 bases for J; bases not matched to a gene: 3. CDR1 SEHNR and CDR2 FQNEAQ come from the germline V gene (reference sequence).